The clone carrying this T cell receptor (beta chain) was detected only once. TCRdb's table, derived via immunoSEQ multiplex PCR, lists solely in-frame clones and lacks some. This table has over 2 million clones, roughly 90% appearing once. This sample stems from a study of shared clonotypes between healthy human individuals. The V gene's germline CDR1 is MNHNY and CDR2 SVGAGI (reference sequence). This CDR3 has 15 amino acids. V gave up 6 bases and J gave up 6 bases; unmatched junction bases: 8. The V gene is TRBV6-6, the J gene TRBJ2-3, with 11 bases matching TRBD1. The sequenced material came from naive CD4+ T cells from PBMCs. Subset described: CD45RA+ positively selected. The sequence came from a man between 18 and 35 years old in good health. Some clones in this sample may be carry-over from other donors' samples. The CDR3 sequence is CASSPPGTGGDTQYF. As DNA, the CDR3 is TGTGCCAGCAGCCCCCCCGGGACAGGGGGGGATACGCAGTATTTT.